This TCR beta chain was sequenced in a study of OX40 agonist ivuxolimab in advanced cancers. About this clone itself: Its target is not known.

CDR1 KGHSH and CDR2 LQKENI come from the germline V gene. Deletions cut 3 bases from V and 0 bases from J, with 18 bases between. The CDR3 loop spans 18 amino acids. Findings and limits, study-wide: CD8+ T cells were the subset that, on average, had more expanded clones than CD4+.

Clones were read by immunoSEQ multiplex PCR, and TCRdb kept only the in-frame ones, dropping some. This repertoire shows about 150,000 clones, about nine tenths found once; its top ten account for roughly 0.99%. The specimen comprised CD4+ or CD8+ T cells sorted from blood, sampled in a trial of the OX40 agonist ivuxolimab. This rearrangement joins TRBV18 to TRBJ1-3; maybe TRBD1 (6 bases). The sequence was collected from an adult with an advanced solid tumor such as melanoma, head and neck, liver or kidney cancer. Here the CDR3 DNA reads TGTGCCAGCTCACCGCCTCTCGGTGGCAGGGGCTCTGGAAACACCATATATTTT. Protein sequence: CASSPPLGGRGSGNTIYF.